Shown below are 8 T cell receptor beta chains from a single sample sequenced in a study of T cell repertoires in cytomegalovirus infection. These receptors have no identified antigens. TCRdb re-called the reads with MiXCR, one entry per CDR3 protein. The data show approximately 910,000 distinct CDR3 sequences, about a third seen once. The sample here was cultured CD8+ T cells from PBMCs, taken from culture after CMV antigen stimulation. These receptors were collected from a human donor in good health (CMV status not recorded). Some clones in this sample may be carry-over from other donors' samples.

The rearrangement joins TRBV5-4 to TRBJ1-1; maybe TRBD1 (6 bases). Germline values: CDR1 SGHNT, CDR2 YYREEE (reference sequence). The germline V and J ends were trimmed by 2 bases and 6 bases, with 17 bases remaining between them. This CDR3 contains 15 residues. The CDR3 is CASSLSRGGGAEAFF. The DNA for the CDR3 is TGTGCCAGCAGCTTATCCCGGGGAGGGGGAGCTGAAGCTTTCTTT.

This clonotype was seen a few times. The CDR3 sequence: CASRYLNRGENEQFF. The CDR3 coding sequence is TGTGCCAGCAGATATCTAAACAGGGGAGAAAATGAGCAGTTCTTC. The chain employs TRBV6-6 and TRBJ2-1, with 7 nucleotides matching TRBD1. The CDR3 consists of 15 residues. Unmatched junction bases numbered 12, after V lost 6 bases and J lost 7 bases. In germline, CDR1 is MNHNY, CDR2 SVGAGI (reference sequence).

This clonotype was detected a few times. CDR3 sequence: CASSSPPGRGGYTF. Here the CDR3 DNA reads TGTGCCAGTAGTTCGCCACCTGGGCGTGGTGGCTACACCTTC. This sequence joins TRBV19 and TRBJ1-2, with D uncertain. Germline CDR1 is LNHDA and CDR2 is SQIVND (reference sequence). V lost 5 bases, J lost 7 bases, and 17 bases lay in between. The CDR3 sequence is 14 residues long.

Points on this clonotype: A much larger clone lies a single base off, so this may be a read error. V is TRBV11-3 and J is TRBJ1-6; no clear D gene. There are 12 residues in the CDR3. CDR1 is SGHNT and CDR2 is YENEEA in the germline V gene. Trimming pared 9 bases from V and 10 bases from J, leaving 13 bases between. As DNA, the CDR3 is TGTGCCAGGAGCCAAGGAAAGTCACCCCTCCACTTT. Its translation is CARSQGKSPLHF. Combining the CDR3 with reference TRBV11-3 and TRBJ1-6 gives the whole variable domain EAGVVQSPRYKIIEKKQPVAFWCNPISGHNTLYWYLQNLGQGPELLIRYENEEAVDDSQLPKDRFSAERLKGVDSTLKIQPAELGDSAVYLCARSQGKSPLHFGNGTRLTVT.

The gene calls are TRBV28 and TRBJ2-4; the D is unclear. The CDR3 consists of 12 residues. With 6 bases removed from V and 5 bases from J, the gap between germline ends came to 8 bases. Per germline, CDR1 MDHEN and CDR2 SYDVKM. The CDR3 DNA follows: TGTGCCAGCAGAGGGTGGCAAAACATTCAGTACTTC. Translated: CASRGWQNIQYF.

This clonotype was picked up a small number of times. V and J are TRBV12-5 and TRBJ2-1, with D tentatively TRBD1 (6 bases). The CDR3 length is 12 residues. The V gene's germline CDR1 is LGHNT and CDR2 FRNRAP. Between the trimmed V and J ends, which lost 6 bases and 12 bases, there was a span of 15 bases. The chain's CDR3 is CASGPPRGGQFF. The DNA for the CDR3 is TGTGCTAGTGGCCCCCCCAGAGGGGGGCAGTTCTTC.

This clonotype was counted only a few times. The chain carries TRBV19 and TRBJ1-1, with 7 positions matching TRBD1. The germline CDR1 and CDR2 sequences are LNHDA and SQIVND (reference sequence). This CDR3 has 14 amino acids. The junction had 13 bases not matched to a gene; V was cut back by 10 bases and J by 5 bases. The CDR3 reads CATSWDSTLTEAFF. The DNA for the CDR3 is TGTGCCACCTCCTGGGACAGCACCTTGACTGAAGCTTTCTTT.

V is TRBV19 and J is TRBJ1-1; D gene ambiguous. Germline loops: CDR1 LNHDA, CDR2 SQIVND (reference sequence). This CDR3 is 14 amino acids long. V lost 2 bases and J lost 4, with 11 bases in between. The CDR3 region is CASSIYLWSTEAFF. For the CDR3, the DNA is TGTGCCAGTAGTATATATTTGTGGAGCACTGAAGCTTTCTTT.